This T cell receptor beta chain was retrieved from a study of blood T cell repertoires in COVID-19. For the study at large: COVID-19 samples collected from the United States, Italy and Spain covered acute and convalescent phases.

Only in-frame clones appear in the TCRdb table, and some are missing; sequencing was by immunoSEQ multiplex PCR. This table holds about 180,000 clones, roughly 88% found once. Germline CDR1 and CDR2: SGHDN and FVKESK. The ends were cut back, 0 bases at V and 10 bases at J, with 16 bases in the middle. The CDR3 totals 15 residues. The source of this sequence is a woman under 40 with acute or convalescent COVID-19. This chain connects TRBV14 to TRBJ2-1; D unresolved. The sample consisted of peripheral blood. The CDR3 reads CASSQDIGQPREQFF. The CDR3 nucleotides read TGTGCCAGCAGCCAAGATATTGGTCAGCCTAGGGAGCAGTTCTTC.